Sequencing of this TCR beta chain was carried out in a study of T cells after yellow fever vaccination. The CDR3 contains 12 residues. Deletions cut 6 bases from V and 7 bases from J, with 12 bases between. Per the germline V gene, CDR1 is MNHEY and CDR2 is SVGAGI. Overall study findings and caveats: Some clonotypes, a small share, were shared between CD4 and CD8 compartments. Compared with primary, the secondary response was weaker and peaked at day 5, not 15. Detected again after the booster were most primary-vaccination clones, at roughly 95% CD4 and more than 70% CD8.

This clonotype was counted between two and nine times. The antigen is undetermined. Researchers made TCR cDNA using 5'RACE template switching, and this step added a universal primer site and UMIs. Using its own MiXCR run on the 5' RACE reads, TCRdb lists one record per CDR3 protein. The table lists roughly 250,000 distinct CDR3 sequences, 13% of them singletons. This sequence joins TRBV6-5 and TRBJ2-5; D is perhaps TRBD2 (6 bases). The material was CD4+ T cells sorted from PBMCs, obtained 45 days after the yellow fever booster vaccination. This clonotype was obtained from a man aged 25 to 40 who received the YFV17D yellow fever vaccine. The CDR3 DNA sequence: TGTGCCAGCAGCCCGACGGGACTGACCCAGTACTTC. Protein product: CASSPTGLTQYF.